Following are 28 T cell receptor beta chains from one sample sequenced in a study of sequential checkpoint blockade in melanoma (dated by TCRdb to between 2018 and 2021). The sample's treatment or condition, from its label and the paper: randomized to nivolumab then ipilimumab (arm A) or the reverse (arm B). The library came from the immunoSEQ multiplex PCR assay. TCRdb retrieved this table from immuneACCESS and kept in-frame rearrangements only. Not all clones are present; in checked studies, unresolved V genes account for under half, and no reason is known for the remainder. This sample gives more than 25,000 clones in total; 85% to 90% of them show up just once. The ten top clones hold 12% to 15% of the sample. This specimen was CD8+ T cells sorted from blood (inferred from file names), taken from a patient given nivolumab and ipilimumab in sequence. The origin of the receptors is a human donor with melanoma.

V gene TRBV2 combines with J gene TRBJ2-7; 7 bases are a match to TRBD2. The CDR3 sequence is 10 residues long. V was pared by 7 bases and J by 12 bases, with 6 bases of the junction left unmatched. Germline V CDR1 and CDR2: SNHLY, FYNNEI. CDR3 sequence: CASKGLVLYV. The CDR3 DNA sequence: TGTGCCAGCAAAGGACTAGTACTGTACGTC.

The V gene is TRBV29-1, the J gene TRBJ1-2; tentatively, D is TRBD1 (6 bases). This CDR3 is 13 amino acids long. Trimming pared 4 bases from V and 6 bases from J, leaving 15 bases between. Germline-derived CDR1 and CDR2 are SQVTM and ANQGSEA. The CDR3 reads CSVVGQGKDGYTF. CDR3 nucleotide sequence: TGCAGCGTTGTGGGTCAGGGGAAGGATGGCTACACCTTC.

The J gene is TRBJ2-1, the V gene TRBV5-1; 7 positions match TRBD1. This CDR3 region has 15 residues. CDR1 and CDR2 from the germline V gene are SGHRS and YFSETQ. The V segment lost 1 base and the J segment 3 bases; nucleotides outside the gene matches: 4. As DNA, the CDR3 is TGCGCCAGCAGCTTGATTGGGACAGACTACAATGAGCAGTTCTTC. Its translation: CASSLIGTDYNEQFF.

The V and J genes are TRBV23-1 and TRBJ2-7, with D tentatively TRBD1 (7 bases). TRBV23-1 is treated as an ORF (open reading frame) with a function not yet certain. CDR3 length: 19 residues. V lost 2 bases, J lost 2 bases, and 25 bases lay in between. Here the CDR3 DNA reads TGCGCCAGCAGTCAAGGGTACGGGGGCGGGACAGAGAGCCCCTACGAGCAGTACGTC. Its translation is CASSQGYGGGTESPYEQYV.

V is TRBV28 and J is TRBJ2-5; D not resolved. This CDR3 comprises 16 residues. The germline CDR1 and CDR2 sequences are MDHEN and SYDVKM. V lost 10 bases to trimming and J lost 2 bases, with 23 bases between them. The CDR3 nucleotides are TGTGCCACTTATAAGTTGATGTCAGGCCCACAAGAGACCCAGTACTTC. Residues: CATYKLMSGPQETQYF.

V and J are TRBV18 and TRBJ1-5, with 10 bases aligning to TRBD1. This CDR3 contains 15 residues. In germline, CDR1 is KGHSH, CDR2 LQKENI. The ends lost 5 bases at V and 5 bases at J; junction bases unmatched: 6. CDR3 protein: CASSTDRGHDQPQHF. The CDR3 nucleotides read TGTGCCAGCTCAACAGACAGGGGGCACGATCAGCCCCAGCATTTT.

V gene TRBV15 combines with J gene TRBJ2-1; D may be TRBD2 (6 bases). The V end was cut by 5 bases, the J end by 5 bases, with 19 bases between. The germline gives CDR1 LNHNV, CDR2 YYDKDF (reference sequence). This CDR3 is 16 amino acids long. This CDR3 reads CATSLSRGGGNNEQFF. The CDR3 DNA reads as TGTGCCACCAGCCTCTCCCGGGGTGGGGGGAACAATGAGCAGTTCTTC. Looking up the rest from reference TRBV15 and TRBJ2-1 gives the full variable domain: DAMVIQNPRYQVTQFGKPVTLSCSQTLNHNVMYWYQQKSSQAPKLLFHYYDKDFNNEADTPDNFQSRRPNTSFCFLDIRSPGLGDTAMYLCATSLSRGGGNNEQFFGPGTRLTVL.

Worth noting for this clone: Relative to the germline gene, one junction end is altered; a read error may explain this. The rearrangement joins TRBV4-3 to TRBJ2-7; 8 bases map to TRBD1. The CDR3 contains 14 residues. Germline V gives CDR1 LGHNA, CDR2 YSLEER. The CDR3 DNA follows: TGCGCCAGCAGCCAAGATAGGCAAGGGACAGGCCGTTTTTTC. The encoded protein is CASSQDRQGTGRFF.

J is TRBJ2-2 and V is TRBV4-2, with D perhaps matching TRBD2 (6 bases). CDR1 and CDR2 from the germline V gene are LGHNA and YNFKEQ. The CDR3 runs to 15 residues. Trimming stripped 7 bases from V and 1 base from J, with 13 bases between. The CDR3 DNA is TGTGCCAGCAACCCGGATAGCGGGAACACCGGGGAGCTGTTTTTT. Translated: CASNPDSGNTGELFF.

V usage is TRBV19 and J usage is TRBJ2-1; 13 bases agree with TRBD2. Germline V CDR1 and CDR2: LNHDA, SQIVND (reference sequence). The CDR3 is 22 amino acids. The V and J ends lost 4 bases and 1 base, in that order; junction bases with no gene match: 19. The DNA of the CDR3 is TGTGCCAGTAGTACCCCTTGGGCGGGAACTAGCGGGAGGGCCGTATCCTACAATGAGCAGTTCTTC. Its protein product is CASSTPWAGTSGRAVSYNEQFF.

The chain links TRBV30 to TRBJ2-1; 9 nucleotides align to TRBD2. CDR3 length: 14 amino acids. Germline V gene data show CDR1 as GTSNPN and CDR2 as SVGIG (reference sequence). J gave up 9 bases and V 4 bases, and 10 bases lay outside the gene matches. CDR3 DNA: TGTGCCTGGACCGAGGGCGGGGGGGCCGGTGAGCAGTTCTTC. This encodes CAWTEGGGAGEQFF.

This clone was counted a single time. J is TRBJ1-1 and V is TRBV5-6; D is perhaps TRBD1 (6 bases). Germline CDR1 SGHDT, CDR2 YYEEEE. Trimming shortened V by 0 bases and J by 5 bases, and 14 bases separated the two germline ends. CDR3 length: 15 residues. The chain's CDR3 is CASSLGTGLKTEAFF. The CDR3 nucleotides are TGTGCCAGCAGCTTGGGAACAGGGTTAAAGACTGAAGCTTTCTTT.

This chain connects TRBV9 to TRBJ2-1; 10 bases line up with TRBD2. The CDR3 extends over 18 amino acids. V lost 0 bases and J lost 6; bases outside the gene matches: 12. The germline V gene encodes CDR1 SGDLS and CDR2 YYNGEE. This CDR3 reads CASSVGGGVAGGGNEQFF. Written as DNA, the CDR3 is TGTGCCAGCAGCGTAGGAGGGGGGGTAGCGGGAGGCGGCAATGAGCAGTTCTTC. Variable domain in full (rest from reference TRBV9 and TRBJ2-1): DSGVTQTPKHLITATGQRVTLRCSPRSGDLSVYWYQQSLDQGLQFLIQYYNGEERAKGNILERFSAQQFPDLHSELNLSSLELGDSALYFCASSVGGGVAGGGNEQFFGPGTRLTVL.

This chain connects TRBV10-2 to TRBJ2-5, with TRBD2 as a possible D gene (6 bases). Near its end, the DNA agrees better with TRBJ2-7, so the J call may be wrong. The CDR3 is 12 residues long. CDR1 WSHSY and CDR2 SAAADI come from the germline V gene. The DNA of the CDR3 is TGCGCCAGCAGTACAGGCGGGAACGAGCAGTACTTC. This translates into CASSTGGNEQYF.

This chain uses TRBV7-8 with TRBJ2-7; D gene unclear. The CDR3 has 13 residues. CDR1 is SGHVS, CDR2 FQNEAQ, per germline. V lost 2 bases to trimming and J lost 0 bases, with 5 bases between them. For the CDR3, the DNA is TGTGCCAGCAGCTTACATCCCTCCTACGAGCAGTACTTC. Protein: CASSLHPSYEQYF.

The gene calls are TRBV4-1 and TRBJ2-1; maybe TRBD1 (5 bases). The germline CDR1 and CDR2 sequences are MGHRA and YSYEKL. The CDR3 spans 16 residues. Trimming cost V 3 bases and J 0 bases, with 12 bases left between them. The CDR3 region is CASSHPPDSSYNEQFF. The CDR3 region has the DNA TGCGCCAGCAGCCACCCCCCCGACAGCTCCTACAATGAGCAGTTCTTC.

The chain employs TRBV7-3 and TRBJ1-1, with D possibly being TRBD1 (5 bases). V was clipped by 2 bases and J by 4 bases, with 8 bases between them. Germline CDR1 and CDR2: SGHTA and FQGTGA. There are 13 residues in the CDR3. For the CDR3, the DNA is TGTGCCAGCAGCTTAGGGGGAGGCACTGAAGCTTTCTTT. It is translated as CASSLGGGTEAFF.

This rearrangement joins TRBV5-1 to TRBJ2-5; D ambiguous. The CDR3 is 12 amino acids. Trimming took 2 bases from V and 5 from J, leaving 7 bases between them. From germline, CDR1 is SGHRS and CDR2 YFSETQ. CDR3 residues: CASSFPGETQYF. The CDR3 DNA is TGCGCCAGCAGCTTTCCTGGCGAGACCCAGTACTTC.

The chain combines TRBV7-6 with TRBJ2-7; 8 nucleotides agree with TRBD1. Germline CDR1 SGHVS, CDR2 FNYEAQ. CDR3 length equals 14 residues. J lost 3 bases, V lost 5 bases, and 6 bases had no gene match. CDR3 coding DNA: TGTGCCAGCAGCACCCGACAGGGGATCTACGAGCAGTACTTC. Encoded protein: CASSTRQGIYEQYF.

The chain carries TRBV27 and TRBJ2-1; D is unclear. The CDR3 contains 13 residues. V lost 6 bases and J 5 bases, leaving 11 bases between the germline ends. Germline CDR1 and CDR2: MNHEY and SMNVEV (reference sequence). Here the CDR3 DNA reads TGTGCCAGCAGGGCAATCGGAGACAATGAGCAGTTCTTC. It yields the protein CASRAIGDNEQFF.

The chain joins TRBV10-3 to TRBJ2-3, with TRBD1 matching 9 bases. Trimming removed 6 bases from V and 0 bases from J; junction bases left unmatched: 4. The CDR3 has 15 residues. Germline CDR1 reads ENHRY; CDR2 reads SYGVKD. CDR3 in amino acids: CAIRAGQGSTDTQYF. The CDR3 DNA is TGTGCCATCAGGGCGGGACAGGGAAGCACAGATACGCAGTATTTT.

This rearrangement joins TRBV28 to TRBJ1-2, with D possibly being TRBD1 (6 bases). Germline lookup yields CDR1 MDHEN and CDR2 SYDVKM. V was clipped by 3 bases and J by 2 bases, with 7 bases between them. The CDR3 length is 13 residues. CDR3 sequence: CASSLRGNYGYTF. The DNA of the CDR3 is TGTGCCAGCAGTTTGAGGGGGAACTATGGCTACACCTTC.

Note on this clone: An end of the junction differs from the germline gene, which may be a read error. The V call is TRBV7-7, the J call TRBJ2-1; 8 bases line up with TRBD2. CDR1 is SSHAT, CDR2 FNYEAQ, per germline (reference sequence). The CDR3 consists of 19 residues. DNA for the CDR3: TGTGCTAGCAGCTATGGGGGACTAGTCTTTTCTAACGCCTACAATGAGCAGTTCTTC. As protein: CASSYGGLVFSNAYNEQFF.

This clone was observed a handful of times. The V call is TRBV7-9, the J call TRBJ1-2, with 9 bases lining up with TRBD1. Germline assignment: CDR1 SEHNR and CDR2 FQNEAQ (reference sequence). The ends lost 4 bases at V and 4 bases at J; junction bases unmatched: 7. The CDR3 runs 15 residues. The CDR3 reads CASSWGQGGVYGYTF. The CDR3 nucleotides are TGTGCCAGCAGCTGGGGACAGGGAGGTGTCTATGGCTACACCTTC.

The rearrangement joins TRBV25-1 to TRBJ1-5; TRBD1 is a possible D gene (5 bases). CDR1 is MGHDK, CDR2 SYGVNS, per germline. With 3 bases removed from V and 7 bases from J, the gap between germline ends came to 13 bases. This CDR3 is 14 amino acids long. CDR3 amino acids: CASSEMGGGQPQHF. CDR3 in DNA: TGTGCCAGCAGTGAGATGGGGGGGGGACAGCCCCAGCATTTT.

The chain uses TRBV6-5 and TRBJ2-5; D remains ambiguous. This CDR3 has 14 residues. The ends were cut back, 2 bases at V and 4 bases at J, with 11 bases in the middle. Germline CDR1 MNHEY, CDR2 SVGAGI. CDR3 region: CASSYLSSSETQYF. In DNA, the CDR3 is TGTGCCAGCAGTTACCTCTCAAGCTCAGAGACCCAGTACTTC.

For this clone: This specimen includes other DNA sequences encoding the same CDR3. This sequence joins TRBV9 and TRBJ2-1; tentatively, D is TRBD2 (6 bases). The germline V gene encodes CDR1 SGDLS and CDR2 YYNGEE. The CDR3 covers 14 residues. V was shortened by 2 bases and J by 4 bases, with 10 bases between the two germline ends. This CDR3 reads CASSVGAGYNEQFF. For the CDR3, the DNA is TGTGCCAGCAGCGTGGGCGCGGGGTACAATGAGCAGTTCTTC.

The chain carries TRBV18 and TRBJ2-3; D uncertain. V was pared by 5 bases and J by 4 bases, with 13 bases between. Per germline, CDR1 KGHSH and CDR2 LQKENI. The CDR3 has 14 amino acids. This chain's CDR3 is CASSTDQDADTQYF. The CDR3, as DNA: TGTGCCAGCTCAACGGATCAGGATGCAGATACGCAGTATTTT.